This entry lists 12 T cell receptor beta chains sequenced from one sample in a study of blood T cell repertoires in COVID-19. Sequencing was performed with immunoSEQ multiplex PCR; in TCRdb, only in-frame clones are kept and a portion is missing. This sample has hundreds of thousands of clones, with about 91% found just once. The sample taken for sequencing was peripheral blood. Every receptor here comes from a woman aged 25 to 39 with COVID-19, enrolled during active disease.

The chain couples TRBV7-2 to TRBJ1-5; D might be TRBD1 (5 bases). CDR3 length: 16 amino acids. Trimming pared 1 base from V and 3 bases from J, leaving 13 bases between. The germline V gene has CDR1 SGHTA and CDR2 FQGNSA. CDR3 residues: CASSLEGQGYNQPQHF. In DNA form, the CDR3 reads TGTGCCAGCAGCTTAGAAGGCCAGGGCTACAATCAGCCCCAGCATTTT.

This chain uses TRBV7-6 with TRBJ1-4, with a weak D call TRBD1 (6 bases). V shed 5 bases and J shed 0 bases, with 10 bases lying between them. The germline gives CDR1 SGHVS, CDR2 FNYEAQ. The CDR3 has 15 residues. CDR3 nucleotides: TGTGCCAGCAGCCTACCAGGGGCAACTAATGAAAAACTGTTTTTT. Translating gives CASSLPGATNEKLFF.

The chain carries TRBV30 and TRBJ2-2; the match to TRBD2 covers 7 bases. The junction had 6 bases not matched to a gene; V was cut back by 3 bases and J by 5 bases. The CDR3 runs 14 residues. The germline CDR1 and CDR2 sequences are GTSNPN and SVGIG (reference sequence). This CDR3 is CAWRVLGGTGELFF. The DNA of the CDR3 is TGTGCCTGGAGAGTCCTGGGGGGGACCGGGGAGCTGTTTTTT.

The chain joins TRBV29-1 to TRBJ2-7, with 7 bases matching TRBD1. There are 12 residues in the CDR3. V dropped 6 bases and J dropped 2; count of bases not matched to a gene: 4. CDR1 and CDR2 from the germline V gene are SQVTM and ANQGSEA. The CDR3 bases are TGCAGCGTAAAGGGACAGCCCTACGAGCAGTACTTC. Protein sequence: CSVKGQPYEQYF.

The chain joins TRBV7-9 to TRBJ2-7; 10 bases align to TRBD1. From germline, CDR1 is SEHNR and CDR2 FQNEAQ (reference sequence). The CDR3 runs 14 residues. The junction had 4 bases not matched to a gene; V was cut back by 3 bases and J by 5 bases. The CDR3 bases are TGTGCCAGCAGCTTGGGACAGGGGCCGGACGAGCAGTACGTC. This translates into CASSLGQGPDEQYV.

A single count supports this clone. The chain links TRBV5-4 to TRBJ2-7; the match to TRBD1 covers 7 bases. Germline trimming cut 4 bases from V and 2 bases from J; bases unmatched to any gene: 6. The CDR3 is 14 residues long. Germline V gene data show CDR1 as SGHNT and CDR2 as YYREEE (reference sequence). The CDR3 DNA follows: TGTGCCAGCAGCCCATGGGACAGACCCTACGAGCAGTACGTC. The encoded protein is CASSPWDRPYEQYV.

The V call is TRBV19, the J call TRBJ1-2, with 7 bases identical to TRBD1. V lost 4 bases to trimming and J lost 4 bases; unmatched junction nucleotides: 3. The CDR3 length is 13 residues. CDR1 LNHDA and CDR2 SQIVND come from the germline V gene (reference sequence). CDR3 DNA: TGTGCCAGTAGTAGAACAGGGGCCTATGGCTACACCTTC. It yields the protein CASSRTGAYGYTF.

CDR3 coding DNA: TGTGCCACCAGCAAGCGAGGCGGGGGACCTAGGGATACGCAGTATTTT. Residues: CATSKRGGGPRDTQYF. The gene calls are TRBV15 and TRBJ2-3; 7 bases are shared with TRBD2. J lost 6 bases, V lost 4 bases, and 13 bases had no gene match. This CDR3 is built from 16 residues. CDR1 and CDR2 from the germline V gene are LNHNV and YYDKDF (reference sequence).

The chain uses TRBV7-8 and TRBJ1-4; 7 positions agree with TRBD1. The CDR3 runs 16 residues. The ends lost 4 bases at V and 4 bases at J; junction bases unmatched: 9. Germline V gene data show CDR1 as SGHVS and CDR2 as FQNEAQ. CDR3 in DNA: TGTGCCAGCAGCTCCTCGGGACAGCCGTTTAATGAAAAACTGTTTTTT. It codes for CASSSSGQPFNEKLFF.

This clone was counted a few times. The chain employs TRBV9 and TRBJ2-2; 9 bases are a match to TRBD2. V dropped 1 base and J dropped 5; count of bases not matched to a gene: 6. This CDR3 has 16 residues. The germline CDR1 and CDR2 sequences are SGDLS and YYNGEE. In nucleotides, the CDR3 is TGTGCCAGCAGCGTATCGCCTAGCGGGAATACCGGGGAGCTGTTTTTT. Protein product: CASSVSPSGNTGELFF.

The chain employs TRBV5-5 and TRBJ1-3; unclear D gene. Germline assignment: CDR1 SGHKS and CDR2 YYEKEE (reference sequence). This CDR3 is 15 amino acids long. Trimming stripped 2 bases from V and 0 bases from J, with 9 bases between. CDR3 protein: CASSLTGNSGNTIYF. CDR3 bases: TGTGCCAGCAGCTTAACGGGGAACTCTGGAAACACCATATATTTT.

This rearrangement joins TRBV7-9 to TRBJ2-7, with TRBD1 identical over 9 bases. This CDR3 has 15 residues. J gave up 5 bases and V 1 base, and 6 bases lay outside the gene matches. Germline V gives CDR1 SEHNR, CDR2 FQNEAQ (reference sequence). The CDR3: CASSLDGTGSHEQYF. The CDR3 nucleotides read TGTGCCAGCAGCTTAGACGGGACAGGGTCCCACGAGCAGTACTTC.